The 27 T cell receptor beta chains listed next were all sequenced from one sample in a study of beta chain features in type 1 diabetes. The whole isolated RNA underwent reverse transcription, so sequencing captured expressed TCRB transcripts. This table comes from immunoSEQ multiplex PCR, and its TCRdb copy is limited to in-frame clones, with some not included. The profile shows more than 300,000 clones, about 16% of them singletons. Sequenced: naive CD4+ T cells from blood. These receptors all stem from a woman younger than 35 in good health.

This clone was counted a few times. The CDR3 sequence is CSARARAQHF. CDR3 nucleotide sequence: TGCAGTGCTAGGGCCCGGGCCCAGCATTTT. J is TRBJ1-5 and V is TRBV20-1; no firm D call. Germline-derived CDR1 and CDR2 are DFQATT and SNEGSKA (reference sequence). Trimming shortened V by 3 bases and J by 11 bases, and 8 bases separated the two germline ends. The CDR3 is made up of 10 amino acids.

The V gene is TRBV29-1, the J gene TRBJ1-5; 9 bases are a match to TRBD1. CDR1 SQVTM and CDR2 ANQGSEA come from the germline V gene. The CDR3 contains 15 residues. The V segment lost 4 bases and the J segment 3 bases; nucleotides outside the gene matches: 7. CDR3 region: CSVGYGTGNNQPQHF. In DNA, the CDR3 is TGCAGCGTTGGGTATGGGACAGGGAACAATCAGCCCCAGCATTTT.

V gene TRBV9 combines with J gene TRBJ1-5, with 8 bases identical to TRBD1. The CDR3 has 15 amino acids. Trimming cost V 4 bases and J 1 base; bases outside gene matches: 4. Per the germline V gene, CDR1 is SGDLS and CDR2 is YYNGEE. CDR3 loop: CASSPGTGSNQPQHF. The CDR3, as DNA: TGTGCCAGCAGCCCAGGGACAGGAAGCAATCAGCCCCAGCATTTT. Full variable domain (rest looked up from reference TRBV9 and TRBJ1-5): DSGVTQTPKHLITATGQRVTLRCSPRSGDLSVYWYQQSLDQGLQFLIQYYNGEERAKGNILERFSAQQFPDLHSELNLSSLELGDSALYFCASSPGTGSNQPQHFGDGTRLSIL.

A few counts support this clone. The chain recombines TRBV30 with TRBJ2-7; 12 positions match TRBD2. V lost 0 bases to trimming and J lost 7 bases; unmatched junction nucleotides: 7. CDR1 and CDR2 from the germline V gene are GTSNPN and SVGIG (reference sequence). The CDR3 spans 15 residues. CDR3: CAWSVRLAGVQEQYF. CDR3 nucleotides: TGTGCCTGGAGTGTAAGACTAGCGGGAGTTCAGGAGCAGTACTTC.

In this sample, this clone turned up a few times. This chain links TRBV7-9 with TRBJ2-1; tentatively, D is TRBD1 (5 bases). This CDR3 is built from 12 residues. Trimming removed 5 bases at V and 10 bases at J, with 12 bases between. The germline V gene encodes CDR1 SEHNR and CDR2 FQNEAQ (reference sequence). The CDR3 loop reads CASSNTGAEQFF. The CDR3 nucleotides read TGTGCCAGCAGCAATACAGGAGCCGAGCAGTTCTTC.

This clone was counted between two and nine times. The gene calls are TRBV9 and TRBJ1-2; D ambiguous. Germline V gene lookup returns CDR1 SGDLS and CDR2 YYNGEE. Trimming shortened V by 4 bases and J by 4 bases, and 17 bases separated the two germline ends. The CDR3 length is 15 residues. In nucleotides, the CDR3 is TGTGCCAGCAGCCCTCGGGAGGTTATGACCTATGGCTACACCTTC. Amino acids: CASSPREVMTYGYTF.

This chain connects TRBV27 to TRBJ1-2, with 8 bases matching TRBD1. Trimming took 6 bases from V and 8 from J; bases not matched to a gene: 11. Germline lookup yields CDR1 MNHEY and CDR2 SMNVEV (reference sequence). The CDR3 is 14 residues long. CDR3 loop: CASSLTGQGGGYTF. CDR3 nucleotides: TGTGCCAGCAGCTTAACCGGACAGGGCGGCGGCTACACCTTC.

This clone has more than one count but fewer than ten. The chain carries TRBV7-9 and TRBJ1-1; D is unresolved. The V gene's germline CDR1 is SEHNR and CDR2 FQNEAQ (reference sequence). The CDR3 sequence is 15 residues long. Trimming took off 1 base at V and 0 bases at J, with 9 bases between the two ends. The CDR3 DNA follows: TGTGCCAGCAGCTTAGGAGGGCTTATGAACACTGAAGCTTTCTTT. This gives the protein CASSLGGLMNTEAFF.

V is TRBV6-5 and J is TRBJ1-2; TRBD1 matches at 7 bases. J was trimmed by 4 bases and V by 5 bases; bases with no gene match: 10. Germline CDR1 and CDR2: MNHEY and SVGAGI. This CDR3 region has 15 residues. CDR3 sequence (DNA): TGTGCCAGCAGTAAAATCGGACAGGAACTCTATGGCTACACCTTC. Its protein is CASSKIGQELYGYTF.

This clone was counted between two and nine times. V gene TRBV28 combines with J gene TRBJ2-7; perhaps TRBD2 as D (6 bases). V shed 6 bases and J shed 1 base, with 16 bases lying between them. The CDR3 sequence is 15 residues long. The germline V gene encodes CDR1 MDHEN and CDR2 SYDVKM. The CDR3 nucleotides read TGTGCCAGCAGCCGTCCAGCGGGCGGGTCCTACGAGCAGTACTTC. It yields the protein CASSRPAGGSYEQYF.

This chain links TRBV7-2 with TRBJ1-1; D call uncertain. Germline loops: CDR1 SGHTA, CDR2 FQGNSA. The CDR3 loop spans 14 amino acids. V shed 2 bases and J shed 5 bases, with 12 bases lying between them. The CDR3 coding sequence is TGTGCCAGCAGCTTAACGGGGATCTGGACTGAAGCTTTCTTT. The encoded protein is CASSLTGIWTEAFF.

This clone has more than one count but fewer than ten. V and J are TRBV2 and TRBJ1-1, with no clear D. V lost 4 bases to trimming and J lost 6 bases, with 9 bases between them. CDR3 length equals 12 residues. Per the germline V gene, CDR1 is SNHLY and CDR2 is FYNNEI. The CDR3 reads CASSAQASEAFF. CDR3 in DNA: TGTGCCAGCAGTGCCCAGGCATCTGAAGCTTTCTTT. Filled out from reference TRBV2 and TRBJ1-1, the complete variable domain reads EPEVTQTPSHQVTQMGQEVILRCVPISNHLYFYWYRQILGQKVEFLVSFYNNEISEKSEIFDDQFSVERPDGSNFTLKIRSTKLEDSAMYFCASSAQASEAFFGQGTRLTVV.

This clone was observed a few times. J is TRBJ2-6 and V is TRBV19; perhaps TRBD1 as D (6 bases). Trimming stripped 8 bases from V and 2 bases from J, with 16 bases between. The CDR3 consists of 16 residues. Per germline, CDR1 LNHDA and CDR2 SQIVND (reference sequence). This CDR3 reads CASEARGRAGANVLTF. The CDR3 bases are TGTGCCAGTGAGGCCAGGGGTCGGGCTGGGGCCAACGTCCTGACTTTC.

In this sample, this clone turned up a few times. The J gene is TRBJ1-1, the V gene TRBV19; 10 bases are shared with TRBD1. Germline assignment: CDR1 LNHDA and CDR2 SQIVND (reference sequence). J gave up 5 bases and V 7 bases, and 4 bases lay outside the gene matches. The CDR3 totals 13 residues. CDR3 bases: TGTGCCAGTATGCGGGACAGGGGAACTGAAGCTTTCTTT. Translating it yields CASMRDRGTEAFF.

The chain couples TRBV4-2 to TRBJ2-5; D is perhaps TRBD1 (6 bases). Germline CDR1 and CDR2: LGHNA and YNFKEQ. Trimming took off 3 bases at V and 2 bases at J, with 13 bases between the two ends. The CDR3 totals 15 residues. CDR3 in DNA: TGTGCCAGCAGCCAGCCAGGGACAAAACAAGAGACCCAGTACTTC. Translation: CASSQPGTKQETQYF.

The CDR3 DNA reads as TGTGCCAGCAGGTGGGGGGGGCGCTCGGATGGCTACACCTTC. Translation gives CASRWGGRSDGYTF. This chain joins TRBV6-5 and TRBJ1-2, with D possibly being TRBD1 (6 bases). The germline CDR1 and CDR2 sequences are MNHEY and SVGAGI. This CDR3 region has 14 residues. The germline V and J ends were trimmed by 6 bases and 6 bases, with 17 bases remaining between them.

V gene TRBV2 combines with J gene TRBJ1-2; TRBD1 matches at 9 bases. The CDR3 has 13 residues. Germline V gene lookup returns CDR1 SNHLY and CDR2 FYNNEI. V dropped 5 bases and J dropped 7; count of bases not matched to a gene: 5. CDR3 sequence (DNA): TGTGCCAGCAGTCCAACAGGGGGCCGTGGCTACACCTTC. It is translated as CASSPTGGRGYTF.

Here the CDR3 reads CASSRPGQTYNEQFF. The DNA for the CDR3 is TGTGCCAGCAGTCGTCCGGGACAGACATACAATGAGCAGTTCTTC. The V gene is TRBV27, the J gene TRBJ2-1; 7 bases agree with TRBD1. The germline V gene encodes CDR1 MNHEY and CDR2 SMNVEV (reference sequence). The CDR3 totals 15 residues. Losses at the gene ends were 5 bases for V and 4 bases for J; bases not matched to a gene: 8.

This clone has just a few counts. The gene calls are TRBV7-9 and TRBJ2-5; tentative D call: TRBD2 (6 bases). Germline loops: CDR1 SEHNR, CDR2 FQNEAQ (reference sequence). This CDR3 is built from 13 residues. V gave up 6 bases and J gave up 5 bases, with 13 bases separating them. The CDR3 coding sequence is TGTGCCAGCAGATCAAGGGAGGAGGAGACCCAGTACTTC. Protein sequence: CASRSREEETQYF.

This chain uses TRBV27 with TRBJ1-2; 7 nucleotides line up with TRBD1. This CDR3 has 13 amino acids. Germline lookup yields CDR1 MNHEY and CDR2 SMNVEV (reference sequence). With 11 bases clipped from V and 3 bases from J, the junction kept 9 bases outside the gene matches. The CDR3 bases are TGTGCCTCGACAGGGCCTCCATACTATGGCTACACCTTC. Protein product: CASTGPPYYGYTF.

There are a few counts of this clone. This chain uses TRBV6-1 with TRBJ1-1; D remains unclear. The length of the CDR3 is 15 residues. Per germline, CDR1 MNHNS and CDR2 SASEGT. The V end was cut by 4 bases, the J end by 0 bases, with 12 bases between. CDR3 sequence: CASSGKPTLNTEAFF. The CDR3, as DNA: TGTGCCAGCAGTGGTAAACCAACTTTGAACACTGAAGCTTTCTTT.

This chain links TRBV7-9 with TRBJ2-7; D might be TRBD2 (6 bases). Per germline, CDR1 SEHNR and CDR2 FQNEAQ (reference sequence). The CDR3 consists of 15 residues. V lost 5 bases and J 7 bases, leaving 21 bases between the germline ends. CDR3 bases: TGTGCCAGCAGCCCCGGCGGAGGGTCACATGGTGAGCAGTACTTC. It encodes CASSPGGGSHGEQYF. Based on the CDR3 plus reference TRBV7-9 and TRBJ2-7, the full variable domain is DTGVSQNPRHKITKRGQNVTFRCDPISEHNRLYWYRQTLGQGPEFLTYFQNEAQLEKSRLLSDRFSAERPKGSFSTLEIQRTEQGDSAMYLCASSPGGGSHGEQYFGPGTRLTVT.

This chain uses TRBV4-2 with TRBJ2-6, with 11 nucleotides matching TRBD1. The CDR3 runs 19 residues. Germline CDR1 and CDR2: LGHNA and YNFKEQ. With 4 bases clipped from V and 4 bases from J, the junction kept 12 bases outside the gene matches. The CDR3: CASSLGQGARLFGANVLTF. The CDR3 DNA reads as TGTGCCAGCAGCCTCGGACAGGGGGCGCGTCTATTCGGGGCCAACGTCCTGACTTTC.

The table lists this clone with a few counts. The rearrangement joins TRBV19 to TRBJ2-1; D perhaps matches TRBD2 (5 bases). CDR3 length: 15 amino acids. Germline V gene data show CDR1 as LNHDA and CDR2 as SQIVND (reference sequence). Trimming pared 6 bases from V and 4 bases from J, leaving 16 bases between. CDR3 bases: TGTGCCAGTAGGAACGGACTGAGACCTTACAATGAGCAGTTCTTC. Its translation: CASRNGLRPYNEQFF.

The rearrangement links TRBV6-6 to TRBJ2-5; perhaps TRBD2 as D (5 bases). Germline V lookup: CDR1 MNHNY, CDR2 SVGAGI (reference sequence). Trimming removed 5 bases from V and 4 bases from J, with 14 bases in between. This CDR3 is 14 amino acids long. CDR3 nucleotide sequence: TGTGCCAGCAGTGGCCGCCTAGCCCCAGAGACCCAGTACTTC. Amino acids: CASSGRLAPETQYF.

This clone was counted a few times. The rearrangement joins TRBV9 to TRBJ1-2; unclear D gene. Per germline, CDR1 SGDLS and CDR2 YYNGEE. The V and J ends lost 0 bases and 8 bases respectively, with 11 bases between them. This CDR3 region has 13 residues. DNA for the CDR3: TGTGCCAGCAGCGTAGGAGGGTTCGGGGGCTACACCTTC. Protein sequence: CASSVGGFGGYTF.

This clone was detected a few times. This sequence joins TRBV29-1 and TRBJ2-2, with 8 bases matching TRBD2. In germline, CDR1 is SQVTM, CDR2 ANQGSEA. CDR3 length equals 17 residues. Trimming at V came to 5 bases and at J to 0 bases, leaving 11 bases not matched to a gene. Here the CDR3 DNA reads TGCAGCGTTCGAACACTAGCGGTCGGAACGAACACCGGGGAGCTGTTTTTT. Translated: CSVRTLAVGTNTGELFF.